This T cell receptor (beta chain) was found in a study of blood T cell repertoires in COVID-19. Study at large: The analysed material was cDNA or gDNA that came from T cells, B-cell-depleted T cells, or PBMCs.

Per the authors' pipeline: For nucleated cells, counts were estimated from reference gene primer amplification. Clones were sequenced by immunoSEQ multiplex PCR, and TCRdb holds only the in-frame ones, with some missing. V, J and clone size are taken as reported in that table, and D and trimming were inferred from the DNA itself. The sample carries 250,000 to 300,000 clones, roughly 80% recorded once. Germline CDR1 is GTSNPN and CDR2 is SVGIG (reference sequence). V was clipped by 2 bases and J by 8 bases; unmatched bases: 4. The CDR3 loop spans 12 amino acids. Participants' reported clinical history set cohort assignment. This clone was counted between two and nine times.

The chain couples TRBV30 to TRBJ1-2, with 8 bases lining up with TRBD1. This sequence originates from a man in his forties or fifties who had recovered from COVID-19. The source material was PBMCs or T cells enriched from blood (not recorded which). The CDR3 loop reads CAWSTTGVGYTF. CDR3 coding DNA: TGTGCCTGGAGTACGACAGGGGTCGGCTACACCTTC.